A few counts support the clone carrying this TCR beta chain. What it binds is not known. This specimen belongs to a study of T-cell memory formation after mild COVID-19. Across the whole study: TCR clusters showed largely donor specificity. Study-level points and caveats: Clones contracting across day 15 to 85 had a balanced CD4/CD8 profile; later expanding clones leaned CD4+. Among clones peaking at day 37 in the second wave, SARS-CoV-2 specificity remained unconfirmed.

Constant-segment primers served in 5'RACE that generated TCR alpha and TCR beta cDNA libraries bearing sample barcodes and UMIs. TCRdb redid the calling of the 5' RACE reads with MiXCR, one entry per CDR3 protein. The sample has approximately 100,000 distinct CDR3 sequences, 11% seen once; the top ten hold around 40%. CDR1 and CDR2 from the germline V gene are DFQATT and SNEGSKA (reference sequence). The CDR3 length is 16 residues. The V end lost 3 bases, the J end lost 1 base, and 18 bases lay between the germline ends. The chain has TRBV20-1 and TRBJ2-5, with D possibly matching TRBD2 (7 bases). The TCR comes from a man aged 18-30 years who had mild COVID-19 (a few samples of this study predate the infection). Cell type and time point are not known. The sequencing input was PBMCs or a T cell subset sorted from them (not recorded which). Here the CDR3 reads CSASLLRGAAQETQYF. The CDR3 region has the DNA TGCAGTGCTAGTTTACTCCGGGGGGCAGCCCAAGAGACCCAGTACTTC.